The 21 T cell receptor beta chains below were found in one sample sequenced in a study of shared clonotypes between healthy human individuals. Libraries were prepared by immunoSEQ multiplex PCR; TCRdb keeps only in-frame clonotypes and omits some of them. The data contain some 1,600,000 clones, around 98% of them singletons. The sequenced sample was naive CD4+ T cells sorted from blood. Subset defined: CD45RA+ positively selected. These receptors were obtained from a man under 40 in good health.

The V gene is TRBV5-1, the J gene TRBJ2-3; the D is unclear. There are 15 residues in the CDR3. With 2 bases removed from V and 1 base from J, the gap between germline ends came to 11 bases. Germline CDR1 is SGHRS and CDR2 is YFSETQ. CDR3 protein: CASSLTLTGTDTQYF. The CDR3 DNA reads TGCGCCAGCAGCTTAACGTTGACGGGCACAGATACGCAGTATTTT.

This CDR3 reads CASRAGQERYNEQFF. CDR3 DNA: TGTGCCAGCAGAGCCGGACAGGAGAGGTACAATGAGCAGTTCTTC. The chain couples TRBV6-5 to TRBJ2-1; 7 nucleotides line up with TRBD1. The CDR3 contains 15 residues. Per germline, CDR1 MNHEY and CDR2 SVGAGI. Trimming at V came to 6 bases and at J to 4 bases, leaving 9 bases not matched to a gene.

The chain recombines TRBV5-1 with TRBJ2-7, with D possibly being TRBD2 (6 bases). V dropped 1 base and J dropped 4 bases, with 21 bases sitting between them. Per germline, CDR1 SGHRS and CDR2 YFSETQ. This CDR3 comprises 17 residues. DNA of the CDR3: TGCGCCAGCAGCTTGTTATTAGTGCGGGATCAGGGTTACGAGCAGTACTTC. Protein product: CASSLLLVRDQGYEQYF. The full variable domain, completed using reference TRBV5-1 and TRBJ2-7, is KAGVTQTPRYLIKTRGQQVTLSCSPISGHRSVSWYQQTPGQGLQFLFEYFSETQRNKGNFPGRFSGRQFSNSRSEMNVSTLELGDSALYLCASSLLLVRDQGYEQYFGPGTRLTVT.

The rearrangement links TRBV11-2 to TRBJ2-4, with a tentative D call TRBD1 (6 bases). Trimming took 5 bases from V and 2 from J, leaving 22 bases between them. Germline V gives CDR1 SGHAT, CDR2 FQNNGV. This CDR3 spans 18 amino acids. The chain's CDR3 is CASSQTRFLGATKNIQYF. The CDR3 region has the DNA TGTGCCAGCAGCCAGACGCGGTTTCTGGGGGCGACCAAAAACATTCAGTACTTC.

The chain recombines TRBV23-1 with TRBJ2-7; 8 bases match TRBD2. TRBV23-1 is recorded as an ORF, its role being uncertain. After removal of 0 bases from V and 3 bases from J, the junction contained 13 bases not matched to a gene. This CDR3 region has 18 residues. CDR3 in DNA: TGCGCCAGCAGTCAATCTGGGCGGGGGGCCCCTCACTACTACGAGCAGTACTTC. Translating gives CASSQSGRGAPHYYEQYF.

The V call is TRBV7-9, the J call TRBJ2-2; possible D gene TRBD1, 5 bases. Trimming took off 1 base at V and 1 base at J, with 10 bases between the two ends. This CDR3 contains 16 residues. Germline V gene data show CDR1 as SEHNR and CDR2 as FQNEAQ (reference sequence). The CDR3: CASSLVRQLNTGELFF. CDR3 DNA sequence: TGTGCCAGCAGCTTAGTACGACAGCTGAACACCGGGGAGCTGTTTTTT.

This chain's CDR3 is CASNFGVWETQYF. The CDR3 coding sequence is TGTGCCAGCAACTTCGGGGTGTGGGAGACCCAGTACTTC. This sequence joins TRBV7-9 and TRBJ2-5; D may be TRBD2 (5 bases). Trimming cost V 7 bases and J 5 bases, with 14 bases left between them. Germline CDR1 is SEHNR and CDR2 is FQNEAQ (reference sequence). The CDR3 extends over 13 amino acids.

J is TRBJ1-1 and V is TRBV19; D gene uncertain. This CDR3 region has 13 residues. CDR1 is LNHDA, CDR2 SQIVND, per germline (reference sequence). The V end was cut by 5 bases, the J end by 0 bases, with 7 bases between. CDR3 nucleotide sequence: TGTGCCAGTAGTCCCGGGCTGAACACTGAAGCTTTCTTT. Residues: CASSPGLNTEAFF.

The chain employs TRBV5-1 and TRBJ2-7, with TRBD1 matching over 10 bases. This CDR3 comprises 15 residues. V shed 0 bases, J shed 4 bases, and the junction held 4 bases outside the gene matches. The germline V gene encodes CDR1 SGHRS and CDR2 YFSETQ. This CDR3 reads CASSLARQGAYEQYF. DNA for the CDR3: TGCGCCAGCAGCTTGGCGCGACAGGGGGCTTACGAGCAGTACTTC.

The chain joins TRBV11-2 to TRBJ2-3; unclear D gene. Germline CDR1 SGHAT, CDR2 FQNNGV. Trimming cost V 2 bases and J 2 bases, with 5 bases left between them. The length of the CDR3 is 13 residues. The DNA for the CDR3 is TGTGCCAGCAGCTTATTGGACACAGATACGCAGTATTTT. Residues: CASSLLDTDTQYF. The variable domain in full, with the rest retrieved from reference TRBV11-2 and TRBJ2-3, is EAGVAQSPRYKIIEKRQSVAFWCNPISGHATLYWYQQILGQGPKLLIQFQNNGVVDDSQLPKDRFSAERLKGVDSTLKIQPAKLEDSAVYLCASSLLDTDTQYFGPGTRLTVL.

The CDR3 sequence is CASSLGHGRAAETQYF. CDR3 nucleotides: TGCGCCAGCAGCTTGGGCCACGGGAGGGCCGCGGAGACCCAGTACTTC. The chain links TRBV5-1 to TRBJ2-5, with 8 nucleotides matching TRBD2. This CDR3 region has 16 residues. V gave up 0 bases and J gave up 5 bases; unmatched junction bases: 9. Germline CDR1 reads SGHRS; CDR2 reads YFSETQ. Together with reference TRBV5-1 and TRBJ2-5, the CDR3 gives the full variable domain: KAGVTQTPRYLIKTRGQQVTLSCSPISGHRSVSWYQQTPGQGLQFLFEYFSETQRNKGNFPGRFSGRQFSNSRSEMNVSTLELGDSALYLCASSLGHGRAAETQYFGPGTRLLVL.

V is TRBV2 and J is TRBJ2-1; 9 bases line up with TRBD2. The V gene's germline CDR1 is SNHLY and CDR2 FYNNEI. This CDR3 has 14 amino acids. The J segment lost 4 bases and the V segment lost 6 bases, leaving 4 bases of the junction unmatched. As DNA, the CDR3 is TGTGCCAGCAGGACGACTAGCGGATACAATGAGCAGTTCTTC. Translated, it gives CASRTTSGYNEQFF.

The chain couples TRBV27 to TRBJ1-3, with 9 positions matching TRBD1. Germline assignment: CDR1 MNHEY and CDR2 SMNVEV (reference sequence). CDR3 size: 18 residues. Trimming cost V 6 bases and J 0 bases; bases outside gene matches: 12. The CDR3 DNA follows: TGTGCCAGCAGCCGAACAGGGGGCACGGCCGGCTCTGGAAACACCATATATTTT. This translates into CASSRTGGTAGSGNTIYF.

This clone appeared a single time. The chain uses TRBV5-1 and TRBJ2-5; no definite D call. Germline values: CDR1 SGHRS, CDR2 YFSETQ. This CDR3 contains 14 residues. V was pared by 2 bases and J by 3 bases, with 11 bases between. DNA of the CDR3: TGCGCCAGCAGCTTCAATGCGGCCGAAGAGACCCAGTACTTC. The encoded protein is CASSFNAAEETQYF.

CDR3 loop: CASSTAWDTQYF. In DNA, the CDR3 is TGCGCCAGCAGCACGGCATGGGATACGCAGTATTTT. This chain links TRBV5-1 with TRBJ2-3; no reliable D call. CDR1 and CDR2 from the germline V gene are SGHRS and YFSETQ. The V end was cut by 4 bases, the J end by 6 bases, with 9 bases between. The CDR3 is made up of 12 amino acids.

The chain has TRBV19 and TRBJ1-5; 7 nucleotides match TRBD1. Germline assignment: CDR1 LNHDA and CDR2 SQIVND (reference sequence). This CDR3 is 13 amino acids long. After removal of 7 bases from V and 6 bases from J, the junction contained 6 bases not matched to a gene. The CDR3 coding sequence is TGTGCCAGTACTACAGGGGTTTTTCAGCCCCAGCATTTT. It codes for CASTTGVFQPQHF. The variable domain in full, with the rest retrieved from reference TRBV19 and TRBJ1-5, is DGGITQSPKYLFRKEGQNVTLSCEQNLNHDAMYWYRQDPGQGLRLIYYSQIVNDFQKGDIAEGYSVSREKKESFPLTVTSAQKNPTAFYLCASTTGVFQPQHFGDGTRLSIL.

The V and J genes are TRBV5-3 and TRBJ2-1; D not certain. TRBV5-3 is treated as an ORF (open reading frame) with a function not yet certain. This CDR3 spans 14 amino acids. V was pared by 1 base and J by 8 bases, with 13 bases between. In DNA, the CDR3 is TGTGCCAGAAGCTTGAATCTAGACGGTCATGAGCAGTTCTTC. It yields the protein CARSLNLDGHEQFF.

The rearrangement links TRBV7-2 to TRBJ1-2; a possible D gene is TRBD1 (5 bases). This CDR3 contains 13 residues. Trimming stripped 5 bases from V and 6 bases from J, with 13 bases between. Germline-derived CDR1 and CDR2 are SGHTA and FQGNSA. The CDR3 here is CASSKYRQNGYTF. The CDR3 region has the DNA TGTGCCAGCAGCAAATACCGACAGAATGGCTACACCTTC.

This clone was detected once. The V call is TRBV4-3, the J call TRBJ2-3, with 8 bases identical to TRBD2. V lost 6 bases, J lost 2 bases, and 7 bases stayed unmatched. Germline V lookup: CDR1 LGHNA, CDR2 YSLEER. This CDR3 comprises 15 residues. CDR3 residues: CASSLLAEDTDTQYF. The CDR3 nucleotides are TGCGCCAGCAGTCTACTAGCGGAAGACACAGATACGCAGTATTTT.

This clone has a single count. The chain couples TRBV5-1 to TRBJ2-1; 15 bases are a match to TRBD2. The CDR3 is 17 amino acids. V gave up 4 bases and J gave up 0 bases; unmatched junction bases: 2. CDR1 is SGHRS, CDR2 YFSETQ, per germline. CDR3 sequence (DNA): TGCGCCAGCAGCCAGGGACTAGCGGGAGGCTCCTACAATGAGCAGTTCTTC. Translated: CASSQGLAGGSYNEQFF. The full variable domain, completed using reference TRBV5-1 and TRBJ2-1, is KAGVTQTPRYLIKTRGQQVTLSCSPISGHRSVSWYQQTPGQGLQFLFEYFSETQRNKGNFPGRFSGRQFSNSRSEMNVSTLELGDSALYLCASSQGLAGGSYNEQFFGPGTRLTVL.

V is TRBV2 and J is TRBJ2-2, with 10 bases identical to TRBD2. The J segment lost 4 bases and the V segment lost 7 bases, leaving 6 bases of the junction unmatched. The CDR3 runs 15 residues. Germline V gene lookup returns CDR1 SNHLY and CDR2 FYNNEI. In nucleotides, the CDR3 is TGTGCCAGCACTTTAAGCGGGAGGGGCACCGGGGAGCTGTTTTTT. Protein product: CASTLSGRGTGELFF. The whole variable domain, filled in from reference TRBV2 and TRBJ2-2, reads EPEVTQTPSHQVTQMGQEVILRCVPISNHLYFYWYRQILGQKVEFLVSFYNNEISEKSEIFDDQFSVERPDGSNFTLKIRSTKLEDSAMYFCASTLSGRGTGELFFGEGSRLTVL.